A selection of T cell receptor beta chains follows, all from one sample in a study of technical replicates of blood from a few donors. Sequencing used immunoSEQ multiplex PCR; TCRdb keeps in-frame clones, though not all of them. This sample has approximately 59,000 clones, with 70% to 90% found just once. The material sequenced was PBMCs. These receptors originate from a human donor in good health. Some clones in this sample may be carry-over from other donors' samples. Both conserved end residues are part of each CDR3. Each record gives: V gene, CDR3 length, J gene, CDR3 protein.

v_call: TRBV4-2
cdr3_length: 14
j_call: TRBJ2-1
cdr3_aa: CASSQDGASGIQFF

v_call: TRBV2
cdr3_length: 15
j_call: TRBJ2-3
cdr3_aa: CASSEGGPGTDTQYF

v_call: TRBV6-5
cdr3_length: 14
j_call: TRBJ1-1
cdr3_aa: CASSSPRGNTEAFF

v_call: TRBV7-9
cdr3_length: 12
j_call: TRBJ1-2
cdr3_aa: CASSRENYGYTF

v_call: TRBV2
cdr3_length: 14
j_call: TRBJ1-2
cdr3_aa: CAAGPQTGFQGYTF

v_call: TRBV10-1
cdr3_length: 11
j_call: TRBJ2-5
cdr3_aa: CASRTRMTQYF

v_call: TRBV18
cdr3_length: 15
j_call: TRBJ2-7
cdr3_aa: CASSPDRGGFGEQYF

v_call: TRBV15
cdr3_length: 15
j_call: TRBJ2-1
cdr3_aa: CATSLGLARNNEQFF

v_call: TRBV6-1
cdr3_length: 16
j_call: TRBJ2-1
cdr3_aa: CASSETLAGGGFEQFF

v_call: TRBV14
cdr3_length: 14
j_call: TRBJ2-7
cdr3_aa: CASSPRVGLGGQYF

v_call: TRBV10-3
cdr3_length: 13
j_call: TRBJ2-1
cdr3_aa: CAISDRGDNEQFF

v_call: TRBV19
cdr3_length: 14
j_call: TRBJ1-6
cdr3_aa: CASKLERGNSPLHF

v_call: TRBV7-2
cdr3_length: 17
j_call: TRBJ1-4
cdr3_aa: CASSLIGPSRTNEKLFF

v_call: TRBV6-1
cdr3_length: 14
j_call: TRBJ2-7
cdr3_aa: CASSPGYGSYEQYF

v_call: TRBV7-9
cdr3_length: 15
j_call: TRBJ2-1
cdr3_aa: CASSPLAEFYNEQFF

v_call: TRBV19
cdr3_length: 12
j_call: TRBJ1-2
cdr3_aa: CASSMRGASGVF

v_call: TRBV4-3
cdr3_length: 13
j_call: TRBJ1-2
cdr3_aa: CASSQGGPGGYTF

v_call: TRBV30
cdr3_length: 15
j_call: TRBJ2-7
cdr3_aa: CAWFLPRDIFYEQYF

v_call: TRBV5-1
cdr3_length: 14
j_call: TRBJ2-2
cdr3_aa: CASSLGGNTGELFF

v_call: TRBV7-2
cdr3_length: 14
j_call: TRBJ2-7
cdr3_aa: CASSLGGGRREQYF

v_call: TRBV7-6
cdr3_length: 17
j_call: TRBJ1-2
cdr3_aa: CASSTNQNRGLYYGYTF

v_call: TRBV27
cdr3_length: 17
j_call: TRBJ1-1
cdr3_aa: CASSSPGTGMSNTEAFF

v_call: TRBV29-1
cdr3_length: 12
j_call: TRBJ2-1
cdr3_aa: CSVKGSYNEQFF

v_call: TRBV11-2
cdr3_length: 17
j_call: TRBJ1-2
cdr3_aa: CASSTIIGQGLHYGYTF

v_call: TRBV4-1
cdr3_length: 14
j_call: TRBJ2-1
cdr3_aa: CASSQGLAGGKQFF